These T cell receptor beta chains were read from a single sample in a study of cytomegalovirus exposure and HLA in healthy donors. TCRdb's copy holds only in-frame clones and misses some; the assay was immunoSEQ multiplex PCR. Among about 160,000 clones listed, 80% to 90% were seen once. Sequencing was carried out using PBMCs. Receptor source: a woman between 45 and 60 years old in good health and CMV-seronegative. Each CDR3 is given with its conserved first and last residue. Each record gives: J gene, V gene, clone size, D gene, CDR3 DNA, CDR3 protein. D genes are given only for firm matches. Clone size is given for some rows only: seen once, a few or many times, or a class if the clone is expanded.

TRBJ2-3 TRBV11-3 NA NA TGTGCCAGCAGCTTATATGGGGGGAGGCCAGATACGCAGTATTTT CASSLYGGRPDTQYF
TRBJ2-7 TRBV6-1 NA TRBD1 TGTGCCAGCAGTGAAGCGGGGACAGGGTACGAGCAGTACTTC CASSEAGTGYEQYF
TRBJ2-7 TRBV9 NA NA TGTGCCAGCAGCGTAGGTGGCAGATCTTACGAGCAGTACTTC CASSVGGRSYEQYF
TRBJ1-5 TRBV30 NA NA TGTGCCTGGGAAACAGGGAGGGATCAGCCCCAGCATTTT CAWETGRDQPQHF
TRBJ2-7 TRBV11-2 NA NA TGTGCCAGCAGCTTAATCGCCATCAAAGAGCCCTCCGAGCAGTACTTC CASSLIAIKEPSEQYF
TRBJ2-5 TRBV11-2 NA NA TGTGCCAGCAGCTTGACACAGGGTAGCGAGACCCAGTACTTC CASSLTQGSETQYF
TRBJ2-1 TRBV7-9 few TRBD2 TGTGCCAGCACCTCACGAGCGGGGTACAATGAGCAGTTCTTC CASTSRAGYNEQFF
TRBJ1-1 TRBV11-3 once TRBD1 TGTGCCAGCAGCTTGATCAGGGGGCCGAAGTACACTGAAGCTTTCTTT CASSLIRGPKYTEAFF
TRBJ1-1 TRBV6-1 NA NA TGTGCCAGCAGTGAAGCATGGTCAGGGCCTATGAACACTGAAGCTTTCTTT CASSEAWSGPMNTEAFF
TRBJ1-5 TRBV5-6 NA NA TGTGCCAGCAGCCCCCGGGGGGTGAATAGCAATCAGCCCCAGCATTTT CASSPRGVNSNQPQHF
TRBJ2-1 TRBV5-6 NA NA TGTGCCAGCAGCCGCAGGGGAGCGAAACAGTTCTTC CASSRRGAKQFF
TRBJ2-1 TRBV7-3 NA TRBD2 TGTGCCAGCAGCTTAAGGGGGGGTCTAGGGGACAATGAGCAGTTCTTC CASSLRGGLGDNEQFF
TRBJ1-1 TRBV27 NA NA TGTGCCAGCAGTTTGTCAGGGGTGGGCACTGAAGCTTTCTTT CASSLSGVGTEAFF
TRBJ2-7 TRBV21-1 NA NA TGTGCCAGCAGCAAAACAGGGGCCGGGACTAGCGGGGAGAACTCCTACGAGCAGTACTTC CASSKTGAGTSGENSYEQYF
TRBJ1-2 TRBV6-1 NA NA TGTGCCAGCAGTGAAGGGGGACTTGGCTACACCTTC CASSEGGLGYTF
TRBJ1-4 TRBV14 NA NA TGTGCCAGCAGCCAGGCGATCGGCAGGGGTAATGAAAAACTGTTTTTT CASSQAIGRGNEKLFF
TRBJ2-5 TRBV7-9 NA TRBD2 TGTGCCAGCAGCCCAGGGGGACTAGCGGGTAACCGCGCAAAAGAGACCCAGTACTTC CASSPGGLAGNRAKETQYF
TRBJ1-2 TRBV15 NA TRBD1 TGTGCCACCAGCAGTCCATTACCAGACCCGGGACAGGGGTATTATGGCTACACTTTC CATSSPLPDPGQGYYGYTF
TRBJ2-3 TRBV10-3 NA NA TGTGCCATCAGTTCCGGGATTGGGAAGACAGATACGCAGTATTTT CAISSGIGKTDTQYF
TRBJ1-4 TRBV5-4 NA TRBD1 TGTGCCAGCAGCTTACAGGGGACTGAAAAACTGTTTTTT CASSLQGTEKLFF
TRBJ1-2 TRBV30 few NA TGTGCCTGGAGTGCCCCAGGGATCTACGGCTACACCTTC CAWSAPGIYGYTF
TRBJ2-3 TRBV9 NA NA TGTGCCAGCAGCGTAGGACCCGGGAGCGGTCTAGATACGCAGTATTTT CASSVGPGSGLDTQYF
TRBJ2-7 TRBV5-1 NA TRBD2 TGCGCCAGCAGCTTTACCGGGACTAGCGGGAGGGCCTACGAGCAGTACTTC CASSFTGTSGRAYEQYF
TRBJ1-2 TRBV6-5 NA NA TGTGCCAGCAGTTACTCGACGGAGTTGGGCTACACCTTC CASSYSTELGYTF
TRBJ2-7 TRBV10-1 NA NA TGCGCCAGCAGTGCCGACGGGGTCGACGAGCAGTACTTC CASSADGVDEQYF
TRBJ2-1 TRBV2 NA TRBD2 TGTGCCAGCAGGGGCGGGAGCTCCTACAATGAGCAGTTCTTC CASRGGSSYNEQFF
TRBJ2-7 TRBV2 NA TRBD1 TGTGCCAGCAGGTTCGACAGGGGATCCTACGAGCAGTACTTC CASRFDRGSYEQYF
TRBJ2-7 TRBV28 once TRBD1 TGTGCCAGCAGTCGCAGTGGACAGGGTAACCTCGAGCAGTACTTC CASSRSGQGNLEQYF
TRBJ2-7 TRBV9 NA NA TGTGCCAGCAGCGAGGGGGGGGACCCCCTCTACGAGCAGTACTTC CASSEGGDPLYEQYF
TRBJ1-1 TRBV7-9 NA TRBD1 TGTGCCAGCAGCCCTAGGACAGGGCGATTGGCGAACACTGAAGCTTTCTTT CASSPRTGRLANTEAFF
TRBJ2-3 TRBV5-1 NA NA TGCGCCAGCAGCCCCATTGGGGGGTCTAGCACAGATACGCAGTATTTT CASSPIGGSSTDTQYF
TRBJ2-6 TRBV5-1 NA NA TGCGCCAGCAGCTGGGACACTGGGGCCAACGTCCTGACTTTC CASSWDTGANVLTF
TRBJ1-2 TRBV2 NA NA TGTGCCAGCAGCTTCGGGTCATACTATGGCTACACCTTC CASSFGSYYGYTF
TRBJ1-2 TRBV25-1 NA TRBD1 TGTGCCAGCAGTGGATCAGCTCGGGGACAGATTTATGGCTACACCTTC CASSGSARGQIYGYTF
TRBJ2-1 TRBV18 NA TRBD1 TGTGCCAGCTCAGCCGACAGGGGGCGAGGGGACAATGAGCAGTTCTTC CASSADRGRGDNEQFF
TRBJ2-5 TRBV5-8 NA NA TGTGCCAGCAGCTGGGGGGAAGTACCCTCCCAAGAGACCCAGTACTTC CASSWGEVPSQETQYF
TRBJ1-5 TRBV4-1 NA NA TGCGCCAGCAGCCAAGAAGACATCCGCAATCAGCCCCAGCATTTT CASSQEDIRNQPQHF
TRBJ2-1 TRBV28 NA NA TGTGCCAGCGAAACAACAGGTTCGGCCTACAATGAGCAGTTCTTC CASETTGSAYNEQFF
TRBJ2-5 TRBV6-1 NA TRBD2 TGTGCCAGCAGTGAGGGGAGGGGACTTTGGGAGACCCAGTACTTC CASSEGRGLWETQYF
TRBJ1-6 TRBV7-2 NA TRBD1 TGTGCCAGCAGCGCCAATGACAGGGTTAGATCACCCCTCCACTTT CASSANDRVRSPLHF
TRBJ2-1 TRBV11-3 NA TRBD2 TGTGCCAGCAGCTGGACTAGCGGGACCAATGAGCAGTTCTTC CASSWTSGTNEQFF
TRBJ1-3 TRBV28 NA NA TGTGCCAGCAGCCGCGGCGGCTCTGGAAACACCATATATTTT CASSRGGSGNTIYF
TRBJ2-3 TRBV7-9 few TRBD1 TGTTCCAGCAGCATACGGACAGGGAAGACCACAGATACGCAGTATTTT CSSSIRTGKTTDTQYF
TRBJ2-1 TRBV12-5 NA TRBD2 TGTGCTAGTGGTTTGTCCCTAACTAGCGAGAGCTCCTACAATGAGCAGTTCTTC CASGLSLTSESSYNEQFF
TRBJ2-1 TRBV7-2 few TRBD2 TGTGCCAGCAGCTGGGGACTAGCGAGAAATGAGCAGTTCTTC CASSWGLARNEQFF
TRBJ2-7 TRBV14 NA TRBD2 TGTGCCAGCAGCCCGACTAGCGGGAACGAGCAGTACTTC CASSPTSGNEQYF
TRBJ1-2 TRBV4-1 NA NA TGCGCCAGCAGCCAATTACAAGGAGGGGACTATGGCTACACCTTC CASSQLQGGDYGYTF